The text below deals with one T cell receptor beta chain. Just one base apart from a much larger clone, this may be a read error. TCRdb analysed the RT-PCR reads with MiXCR anew, one entry per CDR3 protein. The table includes about 680,000 distinct CDR3 sequences, 14% detected once. The CDR3 loop spans 18 amino acids. The germline V gene has CDR1 LGHNA and CDR2 YNFKEQ. V was pared by 4 bases and J by 0 bases, with 10 bases of the junction left unmatched. The rearrangement links TRBV4-2 to TRBJ2-3; 10 nucleotides line up with TRBD2. The receptor was derived from a female donor in good health, serving as a healthy control. Sequenced material: memory CD4+ T cells from blood. This chain's CDR3 is CASSRLWTSGPSTDTQYF. CDR3 in DNA: TGTGCCAGCAGCCGCCTCTGGACTAGCGGCCCTAGCACAGATACGCAGTATTTT.